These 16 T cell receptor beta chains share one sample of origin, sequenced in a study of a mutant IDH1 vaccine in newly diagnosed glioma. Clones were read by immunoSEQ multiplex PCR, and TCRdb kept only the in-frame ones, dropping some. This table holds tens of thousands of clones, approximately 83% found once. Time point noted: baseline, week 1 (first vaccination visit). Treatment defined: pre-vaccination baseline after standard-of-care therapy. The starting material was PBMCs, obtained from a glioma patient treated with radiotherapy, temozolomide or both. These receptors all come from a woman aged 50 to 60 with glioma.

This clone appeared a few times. The CDR3, as DNA: TGCAGTGCCGGGGGCGACTCACCCCTCCACTTT. It yields the protein CSAGGDSPLHF. The V gene is TRBV20-1, the J gene TRBJ1-6; D perhaps matches TRBD1 (6 bases). Between the trimmed V and J ends, which lost 6 bases and 10 bases, there was a span of 10 bases. Germline V gene data show CDR1 as DFQATT and CDR2 as SNEGSKA (reference sequence). This CDR3 spans 11 amino acids.

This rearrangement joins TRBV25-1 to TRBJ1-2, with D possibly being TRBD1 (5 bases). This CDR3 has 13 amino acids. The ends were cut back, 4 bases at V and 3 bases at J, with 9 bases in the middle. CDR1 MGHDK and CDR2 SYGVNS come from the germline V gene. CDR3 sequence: CASSVLQDYGYTF. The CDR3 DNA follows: TGTGCCAGCAGTGTTTTACAGGACTATGGCTACACCTTC.

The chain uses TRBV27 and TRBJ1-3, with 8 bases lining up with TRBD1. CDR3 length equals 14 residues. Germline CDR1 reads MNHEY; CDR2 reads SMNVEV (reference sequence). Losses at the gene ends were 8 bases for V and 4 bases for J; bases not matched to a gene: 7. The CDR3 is CASRGQATGNTIYF. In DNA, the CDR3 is TGTGCCAGCCGGGGACAGGCCACAGGAAACACCATATATTTT.

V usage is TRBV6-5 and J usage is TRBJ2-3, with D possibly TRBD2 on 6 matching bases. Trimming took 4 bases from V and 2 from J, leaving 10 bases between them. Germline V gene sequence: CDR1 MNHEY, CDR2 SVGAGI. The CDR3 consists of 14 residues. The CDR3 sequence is CASSSPGLTDTQYF. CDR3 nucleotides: TGTGCCAGCAGTTCTCCGGGACTCACAGATACGCAGTATTTT.

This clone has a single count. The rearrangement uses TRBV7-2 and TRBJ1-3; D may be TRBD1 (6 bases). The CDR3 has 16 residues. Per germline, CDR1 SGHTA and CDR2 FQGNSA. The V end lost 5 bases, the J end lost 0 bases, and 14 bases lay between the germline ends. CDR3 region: CASSVQGTGSGNTIYF. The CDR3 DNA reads TGTGCCAGCAGCGTACAGGGAACGGGCTCTGGAAACACCATATATTTT.

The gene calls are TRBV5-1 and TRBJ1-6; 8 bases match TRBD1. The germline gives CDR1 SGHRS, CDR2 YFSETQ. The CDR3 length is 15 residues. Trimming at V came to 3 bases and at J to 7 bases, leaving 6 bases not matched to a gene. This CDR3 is CASSSGQGSNSPLHF. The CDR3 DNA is TGCGCCAGCAGCTCAGGACAGGGAAGCAATTCACCCCTCCACTTT. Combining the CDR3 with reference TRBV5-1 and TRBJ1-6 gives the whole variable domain KAGVTQTPRYLIKTRGQQVTLSCSPISGHRSVSWYQQTPGQGLQFLFEYFSETQRNKGNFPGRFSGRQFSNSRSEMNVSTLELGDSALYLCASSSGQGSNSPLHFGNGTRLTVT.

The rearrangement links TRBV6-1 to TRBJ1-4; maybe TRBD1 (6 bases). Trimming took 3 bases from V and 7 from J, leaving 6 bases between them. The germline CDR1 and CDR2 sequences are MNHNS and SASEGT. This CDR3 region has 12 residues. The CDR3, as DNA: TGTGCCAGCAGTGACAGGGGTGAAAAACTGTTTTTT. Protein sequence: CASSDRGEKLFF.

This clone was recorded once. The CDR3 loop is CASSSTGAGNTIYF. The DNA for the CDR3 is TGTGCCAGCAGCTCGACAGGGGCTGGAAACACCATATATTTT. The V call is TRBV7-9, the J call TRBJ1-3; 8 bases line up with TRBD1. Looked up from germline, CDR1 is SEHNR and CDR2 is FQNEAQ (reference sequence). V lost 4 bases, J lost 2 bases, and 1 base stayed unmatched. The CDR3 is 14 residues long. Supplemented by reference TRBV7-9 and TRBJ1-3, the full variable domain reads DTGVSQNPRHKITKRGQNVTFRCDPISEHNRLYWYRQTLGQGPEFLTYFQNEAQLEKSRLLSDRFSAERPKGSFSTLEIQRTEQGDSAMYLCASSSTGAGNTIYFGEGSWLTVV.

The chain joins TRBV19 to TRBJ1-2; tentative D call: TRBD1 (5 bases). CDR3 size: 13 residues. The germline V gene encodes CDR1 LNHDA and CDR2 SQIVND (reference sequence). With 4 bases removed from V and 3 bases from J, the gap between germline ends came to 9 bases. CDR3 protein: CASSTARDYGYTF. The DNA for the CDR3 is TGTGCCAGTAGTACCGCCAGGGACTATGGCTACACCTTC.

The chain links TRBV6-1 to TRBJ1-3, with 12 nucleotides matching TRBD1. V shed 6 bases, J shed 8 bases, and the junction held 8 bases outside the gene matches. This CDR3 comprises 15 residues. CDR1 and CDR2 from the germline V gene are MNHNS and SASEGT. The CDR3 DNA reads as TGTGCCAGCAGGGAACCGGGACAGGGGGCGGACACCATATATTTT. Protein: CASREPGQGADTIYF.

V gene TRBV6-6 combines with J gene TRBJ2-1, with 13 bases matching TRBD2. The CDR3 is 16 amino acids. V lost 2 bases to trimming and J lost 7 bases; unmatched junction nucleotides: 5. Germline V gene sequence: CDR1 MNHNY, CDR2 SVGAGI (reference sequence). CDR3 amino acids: CASSYVTSGGLNEQFF. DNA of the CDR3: TGTGCCAGCAGTTACGTGACTAGCGGGGGGTTAAATGAGCAGTTCTTC.

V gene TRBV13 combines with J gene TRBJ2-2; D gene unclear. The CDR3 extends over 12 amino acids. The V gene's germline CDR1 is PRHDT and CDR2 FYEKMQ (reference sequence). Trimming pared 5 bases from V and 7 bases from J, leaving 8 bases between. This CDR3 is CASSRSVGELFF. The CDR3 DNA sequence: TGTGCCAGCAGCCGGTCGGTCGGGGAGCTGTTTTTT.

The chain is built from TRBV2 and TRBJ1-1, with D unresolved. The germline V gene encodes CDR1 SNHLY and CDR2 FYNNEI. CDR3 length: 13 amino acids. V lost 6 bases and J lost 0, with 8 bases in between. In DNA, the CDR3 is TGTGCCAGCAGGTTAGGGTTGAACACTGAAGCTTTCTTT. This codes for CASRLGLNTEAFF.

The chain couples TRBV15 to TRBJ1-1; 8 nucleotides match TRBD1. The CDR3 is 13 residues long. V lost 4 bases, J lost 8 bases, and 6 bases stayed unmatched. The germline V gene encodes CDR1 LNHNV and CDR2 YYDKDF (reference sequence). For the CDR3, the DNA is TGTGCCACCAGCATAACAGGGGGTAACGAAGCTTTCTTT. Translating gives CATSITGGNEAFF.

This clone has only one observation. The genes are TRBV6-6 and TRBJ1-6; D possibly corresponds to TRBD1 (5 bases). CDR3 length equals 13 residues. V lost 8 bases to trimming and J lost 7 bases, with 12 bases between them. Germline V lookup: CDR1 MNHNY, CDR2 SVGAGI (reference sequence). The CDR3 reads CASGVGDNSPLHF. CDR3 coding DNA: TGTGCCAGCGGGGTAGGGGACAATTCACCCCTCCACTTT.

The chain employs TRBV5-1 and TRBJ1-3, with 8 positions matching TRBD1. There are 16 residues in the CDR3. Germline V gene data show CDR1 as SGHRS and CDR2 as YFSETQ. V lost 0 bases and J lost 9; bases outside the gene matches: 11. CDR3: CASSLESGGSVRTIYF. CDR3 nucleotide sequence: TGCGCCAGCAGCTTGGAGTCAGGGGGCTCAGTACGCACCATATATTTT.